This T cell receptor beta chain was observed in a study of T cells after yellow fever vaccination. Per the germline V gene, CDR1 is DFQATT and CDR2 is SNEGSKA (reference sequence). V dropped 3 bases and J dropped 7 bases, with 12 bases sitting between them. The CDR3 is made up of 13 amino acids. This clonotype was observed a handful of times. The 5'RACE template-switching step produced TCR cDNA and added a universal primer site and UMIs. TCRdb ran MiXCR on the 5' RACE reads and lists one entry per CDR3 protein. This sample has approximately 510,000 distinct CDR3 sequences, with about a fifth found just once.

The chain couples TRBV20-1 to TRBJ2-2, with D possibly being TRBD2 (5 bases). The clonotype was recovered from a man aged 18-30 years who received the YFV17D yellow fever vaccine. The sequencing used PBMCs, collected roughly 23 days after the first yellow fever vaccination. CDR3 region: CSASDGEHGELFF. For the CDR3, the DNA is TGCAGTGCTAGCGACGGGGAACACGGGGAGCTGTTTTTT.